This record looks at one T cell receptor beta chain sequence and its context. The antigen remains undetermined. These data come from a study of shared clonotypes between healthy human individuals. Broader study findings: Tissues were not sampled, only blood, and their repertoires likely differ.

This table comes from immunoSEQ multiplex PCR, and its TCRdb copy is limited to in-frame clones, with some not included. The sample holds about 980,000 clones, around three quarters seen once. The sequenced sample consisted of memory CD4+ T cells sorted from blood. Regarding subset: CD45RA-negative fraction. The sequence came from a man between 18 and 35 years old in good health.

CDR3 residues: CASSPLDSLEKLFF. For the CDR3, the DNA is TGCGCCAGCAGCCCCTTGGACAGCCTTGAAAAACTGTTTTTT. The rearrangement joins TRBV4-1 to TRBJ1-4; TRBD1 might be the D (6 bases). Trimming took 4 bases from V and 7 from J, leaving 13 bases between them. Per germline, CDR1 MGHRA and CDR2 YSYEKL. The CDR3 is 14 amino acids.